This T cell receptor beta chain was captured by sequencing in a study of T cell repertoires in cytomegalovirus infection. Background on the study: HLA-C-restricted CMV epitopes, recently identified, and well-studied HLA-B-restricted ones were used by the study. From public TCR beta signatures came an indication of both CMV infection and matching HLA type.

This clonotype was seen repeatedly, ten times or more. The target antigen is unknown. General study points: Cumulative frequency (of public TCR beta family members) identified carriers of CMV plus the relevant HLA. Predominance within the ex vivo response was attributable to HLA-C-restricted CMV-specific TCR beta clonotypes.

MiXCR was run by TCRdb on the reads, yielding one entry per CDR3 protein. The profile shows 35,000 to 55,000 distinct CDR3 sequences, around 18% of them singletons. Unmatched junction bases numbered 9, after V lost 4 bases and J lost 4 bases. Germline V gives CDR1 SNHLY, CDR2 FYNNEI. The CDR3 length is 16 residues. The V gene is TRBV2, the J gene TRBJ1-1; TRBD1 agrees at 10 bases. Material: CD8+ T cells from cultured PBMCs, obtained from culture after CMV antigen stimulation. The receptor was isolated from a human donor in good health (CMV status not recorded). Some clones in this sample may be carry-over from other donors' samples. Written as DNA, the CDR3 is TGTGCCAGCAGTGTGCTTCCGGGACAGGGGATCACTGAAGCTTTCTTT. Protein product: CASSVLPGQGITEAFF.